This T cell receptor beta chain is from a study of blood T cell repertoires in COVID-19. Background on the study: Spain, Italy and the United States supplied samples that represented acute and convalescent COVID-19.

V lost 6 bases and J lost 0; bases outside the gene matches: 8. Germline-derived CDR1 and CDR2 are SQVTM and ANQGSEA. The CDR3 spans 14 residues. TCRdb keeps only in-frame clones here, not all; method: immunoSEQ multiplex PCR. The sample lists about 380,000 clones, roughly 86% occurring once. The material sequenced was PBMCs or T cells enriched from blood (not recorded which). The genes are TRBV29-1 and TRBJ2-7, with TRBD1 matching 7 bases. The TCR originated in a man aged 25 to 45 who had recovered from COVID-19. The CDR3, as DNA: TGCAGCGTAGTGACAGGGTTCAGCTCCTACGAGCAGTACTTC. It specifies CSVVTGFSSYEQYF.